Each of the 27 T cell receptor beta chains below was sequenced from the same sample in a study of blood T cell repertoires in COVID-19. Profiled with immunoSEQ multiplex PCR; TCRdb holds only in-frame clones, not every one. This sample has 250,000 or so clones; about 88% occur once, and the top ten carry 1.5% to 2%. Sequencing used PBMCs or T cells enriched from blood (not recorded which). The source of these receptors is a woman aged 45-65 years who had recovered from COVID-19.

The CDR3 region has the DNA TGTGCCACCTCCCTAGCGGGAGGCAACAATGAGCAGTTCTTC. Translating gives CATSLAGGNNEQFF. This chain connects TRBV24-1 to TRBJ2-1; 11 bases line up with TRBD2. The CDR3 totals 14 residues. V was clipped by 9 bases and J by 5 bases; unmatched bases: 5. Per the germline V gene, CDR1 is KGHDR and CDR2 is SFDVKD.

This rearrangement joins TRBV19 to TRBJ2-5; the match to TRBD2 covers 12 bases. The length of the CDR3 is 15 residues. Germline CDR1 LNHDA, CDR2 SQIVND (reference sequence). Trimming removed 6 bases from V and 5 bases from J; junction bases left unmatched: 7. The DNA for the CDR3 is TGTGCCAGTAGCCAGTCTAGCGGGAGGGCGGAGACCCAGTACTTC. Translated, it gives CASSQSSGRAETQYF.

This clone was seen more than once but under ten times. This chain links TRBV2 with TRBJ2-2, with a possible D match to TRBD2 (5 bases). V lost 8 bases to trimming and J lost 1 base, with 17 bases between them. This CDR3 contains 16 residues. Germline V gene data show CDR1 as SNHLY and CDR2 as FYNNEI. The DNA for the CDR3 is TGTGCCAGCGGCCGGGGTTCCCCGATGAACACCGGGGAGCTGTTTTTT. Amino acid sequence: CASGRGSPMNTGELFF.

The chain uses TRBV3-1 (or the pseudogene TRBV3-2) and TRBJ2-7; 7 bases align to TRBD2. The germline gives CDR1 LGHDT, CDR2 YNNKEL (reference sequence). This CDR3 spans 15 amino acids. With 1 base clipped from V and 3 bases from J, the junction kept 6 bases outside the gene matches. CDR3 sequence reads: CASSQVSSGYYEQYF. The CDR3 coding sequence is TGTGCCAGCAGCCAAGTGTCTAGCGGATACTACGAGCAGTACTTC.

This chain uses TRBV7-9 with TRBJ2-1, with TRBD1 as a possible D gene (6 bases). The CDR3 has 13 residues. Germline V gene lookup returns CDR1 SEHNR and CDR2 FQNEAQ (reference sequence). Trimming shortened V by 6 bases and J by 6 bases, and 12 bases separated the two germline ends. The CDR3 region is CASSLGQSNEQFF. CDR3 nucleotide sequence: TGTGCCAGCAGTCTTGGACAGAGCAATGAGCAGTTCTTC.

For the CDR3, the DNA is TGTGCCACCACCAAGGGTGCAGGGAGGACCGGGGAGCTGTTTTTT. This sequence encodes CATTKGAGRTGELFF. This rearrangement joins TRBV19 to TRBJ2-2, with D maybe TRBD2 (6 bases). The CDR3 covers 15 residues. CDR1 is LNHDA, CDR2 SQIVND, per germline (reference sequence). The V gene lost 10 bases and the J gene lost 5 bases, with 20 bases spanning the gap.

CDR3 in DNA: TGTGCCAGCTCGCCAACAGCGAACACTGAAGCTTTCTTT. As protein: CASSPTANTEAFF. The chain combines TRBV18 with TRBJ1-1, with unresolved D. V was clipped by 6 bases and J by 1 base, with 9 bases between them. CDR3 size: 13 residues. The germline V gene has CDR1 KGHSH and CDR2 LQKENI. Supplemented by reference TRBV18 and TRBJ1-1, the full variable domain reads NAGVMQNPRHLVRRRGQEARLRCSPMKGHSHVYWYRQLPEEGLKFMVYLQKENIIDESGMPKERFSAEFPKEGPSILRIQQVVRGDSAAYFCASSPTANTEAFFGQGTRLTVV.

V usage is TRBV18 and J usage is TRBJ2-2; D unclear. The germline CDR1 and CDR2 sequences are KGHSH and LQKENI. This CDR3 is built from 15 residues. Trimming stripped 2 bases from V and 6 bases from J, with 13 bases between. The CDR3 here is CASSPVIGTPGELFF. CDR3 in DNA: TGTGCCAGCTCACCAGTTATCGGTACCCCCGGGGAGCTGTTTTTT.

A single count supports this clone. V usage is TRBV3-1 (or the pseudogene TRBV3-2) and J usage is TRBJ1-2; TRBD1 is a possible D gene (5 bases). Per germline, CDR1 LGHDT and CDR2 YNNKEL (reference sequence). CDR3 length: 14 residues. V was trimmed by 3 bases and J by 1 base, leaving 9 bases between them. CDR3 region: CASSHHDSNYGYTF. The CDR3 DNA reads TGTGCCAGCAGCCATCACGACAGTAACTATGGCTACACCTTC.

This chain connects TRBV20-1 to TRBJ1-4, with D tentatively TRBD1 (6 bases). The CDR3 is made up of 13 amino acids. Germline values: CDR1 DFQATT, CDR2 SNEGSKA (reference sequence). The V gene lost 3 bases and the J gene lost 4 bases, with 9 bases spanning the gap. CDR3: CSASGGFNEKLFF. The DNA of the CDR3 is TGCAGTGCTAGTGGGGGCTTTAATGAAAAACTGTTTTTT.

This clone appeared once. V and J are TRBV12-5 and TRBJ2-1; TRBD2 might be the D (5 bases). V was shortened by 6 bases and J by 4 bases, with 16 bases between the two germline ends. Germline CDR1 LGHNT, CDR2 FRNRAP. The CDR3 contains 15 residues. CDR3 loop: CASGPPRRWYNEQFF. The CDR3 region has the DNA TGTGCTAGTGGACCGCCGAGGAGGTGGTACAATGAGCAGTTCTTC. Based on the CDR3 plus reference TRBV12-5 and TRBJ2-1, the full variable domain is DARVTQTPRHKVTEMGQEVTMRCQPILGHNTVFWYRQTMMQGLELLAYFRNRAPLDDSGMPKDRFSAEMPDATLATLKIQPSEPRDSAVYFCASGPPRRWYNEQFFGPGTRLTVL.

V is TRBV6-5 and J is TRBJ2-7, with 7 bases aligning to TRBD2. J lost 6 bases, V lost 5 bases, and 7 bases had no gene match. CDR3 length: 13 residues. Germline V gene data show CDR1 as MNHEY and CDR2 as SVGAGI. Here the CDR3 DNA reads TGTGCCAGCAGTCCTCAAGGGAGGGGCGAGCAGTACTTC. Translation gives CASSPQGRGEQYF.

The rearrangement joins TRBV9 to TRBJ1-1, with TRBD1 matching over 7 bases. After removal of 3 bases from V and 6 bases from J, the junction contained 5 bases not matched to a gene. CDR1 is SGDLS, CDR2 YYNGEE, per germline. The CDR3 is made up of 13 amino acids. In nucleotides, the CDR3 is TGTGCCAGCAGCGGGACCAGGGGGGCTGAAGCTTTCTTT. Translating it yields CASSGTRGAEAFF.

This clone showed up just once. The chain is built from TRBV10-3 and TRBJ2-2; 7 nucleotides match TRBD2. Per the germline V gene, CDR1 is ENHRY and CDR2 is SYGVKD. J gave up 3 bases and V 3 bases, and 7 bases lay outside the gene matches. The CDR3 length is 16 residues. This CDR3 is CAISDPGGEDTGELFF. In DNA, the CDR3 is TGTGCCATCAGTGACCCTGGGGGGGAAGACACCGGGGAGCTGTTTTTT.

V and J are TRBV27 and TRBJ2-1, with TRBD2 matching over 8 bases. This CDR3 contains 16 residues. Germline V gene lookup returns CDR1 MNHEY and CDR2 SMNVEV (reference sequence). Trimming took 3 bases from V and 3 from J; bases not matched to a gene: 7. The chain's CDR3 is CASSFLAGRNYNEQFF. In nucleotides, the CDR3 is TGTGCCAGCAGTTTCTTAGCGGGAAGGAACTACAATGAGCAGTTCTTC.

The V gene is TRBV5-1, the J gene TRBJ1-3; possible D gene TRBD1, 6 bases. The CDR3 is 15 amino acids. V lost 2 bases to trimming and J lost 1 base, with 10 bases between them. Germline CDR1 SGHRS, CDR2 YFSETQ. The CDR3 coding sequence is TGCGCCAGCAGCTTAGGACAGCAATCTGGAAACACCATATATTTT. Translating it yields CASSLGQQSGNTIYF. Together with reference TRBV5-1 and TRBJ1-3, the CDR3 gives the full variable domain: KAGVTQTPRYLIKTRGQQVTLSCSPISGHRSVSWYQQTPGQGLQFLFEYFSETQRNKGNFPGRFSGRQFSNSRSEMNVSTLELGDSALYLCASSLGQQSGNTIYFGEGSWLTVV.

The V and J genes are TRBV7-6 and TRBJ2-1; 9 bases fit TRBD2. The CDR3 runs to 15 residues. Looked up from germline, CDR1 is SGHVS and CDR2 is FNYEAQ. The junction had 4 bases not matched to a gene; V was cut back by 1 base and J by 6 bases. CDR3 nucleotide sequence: TGTGCCAGCAGCTTAGTTGCGGGAGGGAGCAATGAGCAGTTCTTC. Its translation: CASSLVAGGSNEQFF.

The CDR3 DNA is TGTGCCAGCAGTTCGTATAGCGGGTTTATCGATGAGCAGTTCTTC. The encoded protein is CASSSYSGFIDEQFF. The V and J genes are TRBV27 and TRBJ2-1; 7 positions agree with TRBD2. The germline CDR1 and CDR2 sequences are MNHEY and SMNVEV (reference sequence). V gave up 4 bases and J gave up 8 bases; unmatched junction bases: 11. The length of the CDR3 is 15 residues.

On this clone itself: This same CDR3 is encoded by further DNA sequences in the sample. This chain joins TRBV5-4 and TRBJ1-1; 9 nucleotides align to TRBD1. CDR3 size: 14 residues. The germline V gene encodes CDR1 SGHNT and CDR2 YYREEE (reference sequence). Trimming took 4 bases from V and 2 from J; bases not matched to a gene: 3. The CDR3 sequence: CASSPGQGNTEAFF. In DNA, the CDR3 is TGTGCCAGCAGCCCGGGACAGGGCAACACTGAAGCTTTCTTT.

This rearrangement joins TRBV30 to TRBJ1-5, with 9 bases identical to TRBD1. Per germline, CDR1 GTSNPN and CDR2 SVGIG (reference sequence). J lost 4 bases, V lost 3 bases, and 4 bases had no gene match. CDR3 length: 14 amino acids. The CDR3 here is CAWSGGTGNQPQHF. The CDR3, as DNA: TGTGCCTGGAGCGGAGGGACAGGGAATCAGCCCCAGCATTTT.

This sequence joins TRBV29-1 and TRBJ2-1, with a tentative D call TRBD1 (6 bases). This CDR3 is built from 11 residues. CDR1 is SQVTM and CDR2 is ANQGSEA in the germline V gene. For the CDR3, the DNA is TGCAGTGGTCAGGGGAGCAATGAGCAGTTCTTC. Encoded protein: CSGQGSNEQFF.

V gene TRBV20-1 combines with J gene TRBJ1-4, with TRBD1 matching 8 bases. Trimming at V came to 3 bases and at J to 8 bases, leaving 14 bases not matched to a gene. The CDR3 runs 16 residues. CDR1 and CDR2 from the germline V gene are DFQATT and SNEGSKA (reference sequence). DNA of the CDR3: TGCAGTGCTAGTCCGCCATATGCGGACAGGGACGAAAAACTGTTTTTT. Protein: CSASPPYADRDEKLFF.

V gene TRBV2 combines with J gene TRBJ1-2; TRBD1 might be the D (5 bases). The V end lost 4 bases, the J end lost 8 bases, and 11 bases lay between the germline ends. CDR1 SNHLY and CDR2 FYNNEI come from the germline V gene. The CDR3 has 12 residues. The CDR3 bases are TGTGCCAGCAGTGGCAGGGTGAGGGGCTACACCTTC. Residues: CASSGRVRGYTF. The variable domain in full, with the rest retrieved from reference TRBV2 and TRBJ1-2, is EPEVTQTPSHQVTQMGQEVILRCVPISNHLYFYWYRQILGQKVEFLVSFYNNEISEKSEIFDDQFSVERPDGSNFTLKIRSTKLEDSAMYFCASSGRVRGYTFGSGTRLTVV.

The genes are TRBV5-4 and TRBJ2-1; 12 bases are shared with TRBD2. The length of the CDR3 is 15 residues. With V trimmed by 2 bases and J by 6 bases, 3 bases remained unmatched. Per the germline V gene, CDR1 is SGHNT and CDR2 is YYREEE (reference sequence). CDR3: CASSFGLAGFNEQFF. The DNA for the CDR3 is TGTGCCAGCAGCTTCGGACTAGCGGGATTCAATGAGCAGTTCTTC.

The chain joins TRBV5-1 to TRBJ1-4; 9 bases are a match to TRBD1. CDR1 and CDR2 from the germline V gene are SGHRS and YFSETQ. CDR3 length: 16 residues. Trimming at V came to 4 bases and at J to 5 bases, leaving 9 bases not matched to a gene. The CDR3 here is CASSGGQGRLNEKLFF. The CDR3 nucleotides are TGCGCCAGCAGCGGGGGACAGGGAAGGCTAAATGAAAAACTGTTTTTT.

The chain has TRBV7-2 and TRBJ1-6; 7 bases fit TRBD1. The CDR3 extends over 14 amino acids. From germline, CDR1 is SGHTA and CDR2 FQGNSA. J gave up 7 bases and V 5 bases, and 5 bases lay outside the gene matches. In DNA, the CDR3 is TGTGCCAGCAGCCCGGGACAGTTGAATTCACCCCTCCACTTT. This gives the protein CASSPGQLNSPLHF.

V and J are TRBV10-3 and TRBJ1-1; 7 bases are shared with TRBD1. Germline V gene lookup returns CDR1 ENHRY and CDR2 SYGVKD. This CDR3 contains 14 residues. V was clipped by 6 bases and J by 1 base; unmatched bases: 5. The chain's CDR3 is CAIRPGQTNTEAFF. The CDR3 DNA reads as TGTGCCATCAGACCGGGACAGACGAACACTGAAGCTTTCTTT.